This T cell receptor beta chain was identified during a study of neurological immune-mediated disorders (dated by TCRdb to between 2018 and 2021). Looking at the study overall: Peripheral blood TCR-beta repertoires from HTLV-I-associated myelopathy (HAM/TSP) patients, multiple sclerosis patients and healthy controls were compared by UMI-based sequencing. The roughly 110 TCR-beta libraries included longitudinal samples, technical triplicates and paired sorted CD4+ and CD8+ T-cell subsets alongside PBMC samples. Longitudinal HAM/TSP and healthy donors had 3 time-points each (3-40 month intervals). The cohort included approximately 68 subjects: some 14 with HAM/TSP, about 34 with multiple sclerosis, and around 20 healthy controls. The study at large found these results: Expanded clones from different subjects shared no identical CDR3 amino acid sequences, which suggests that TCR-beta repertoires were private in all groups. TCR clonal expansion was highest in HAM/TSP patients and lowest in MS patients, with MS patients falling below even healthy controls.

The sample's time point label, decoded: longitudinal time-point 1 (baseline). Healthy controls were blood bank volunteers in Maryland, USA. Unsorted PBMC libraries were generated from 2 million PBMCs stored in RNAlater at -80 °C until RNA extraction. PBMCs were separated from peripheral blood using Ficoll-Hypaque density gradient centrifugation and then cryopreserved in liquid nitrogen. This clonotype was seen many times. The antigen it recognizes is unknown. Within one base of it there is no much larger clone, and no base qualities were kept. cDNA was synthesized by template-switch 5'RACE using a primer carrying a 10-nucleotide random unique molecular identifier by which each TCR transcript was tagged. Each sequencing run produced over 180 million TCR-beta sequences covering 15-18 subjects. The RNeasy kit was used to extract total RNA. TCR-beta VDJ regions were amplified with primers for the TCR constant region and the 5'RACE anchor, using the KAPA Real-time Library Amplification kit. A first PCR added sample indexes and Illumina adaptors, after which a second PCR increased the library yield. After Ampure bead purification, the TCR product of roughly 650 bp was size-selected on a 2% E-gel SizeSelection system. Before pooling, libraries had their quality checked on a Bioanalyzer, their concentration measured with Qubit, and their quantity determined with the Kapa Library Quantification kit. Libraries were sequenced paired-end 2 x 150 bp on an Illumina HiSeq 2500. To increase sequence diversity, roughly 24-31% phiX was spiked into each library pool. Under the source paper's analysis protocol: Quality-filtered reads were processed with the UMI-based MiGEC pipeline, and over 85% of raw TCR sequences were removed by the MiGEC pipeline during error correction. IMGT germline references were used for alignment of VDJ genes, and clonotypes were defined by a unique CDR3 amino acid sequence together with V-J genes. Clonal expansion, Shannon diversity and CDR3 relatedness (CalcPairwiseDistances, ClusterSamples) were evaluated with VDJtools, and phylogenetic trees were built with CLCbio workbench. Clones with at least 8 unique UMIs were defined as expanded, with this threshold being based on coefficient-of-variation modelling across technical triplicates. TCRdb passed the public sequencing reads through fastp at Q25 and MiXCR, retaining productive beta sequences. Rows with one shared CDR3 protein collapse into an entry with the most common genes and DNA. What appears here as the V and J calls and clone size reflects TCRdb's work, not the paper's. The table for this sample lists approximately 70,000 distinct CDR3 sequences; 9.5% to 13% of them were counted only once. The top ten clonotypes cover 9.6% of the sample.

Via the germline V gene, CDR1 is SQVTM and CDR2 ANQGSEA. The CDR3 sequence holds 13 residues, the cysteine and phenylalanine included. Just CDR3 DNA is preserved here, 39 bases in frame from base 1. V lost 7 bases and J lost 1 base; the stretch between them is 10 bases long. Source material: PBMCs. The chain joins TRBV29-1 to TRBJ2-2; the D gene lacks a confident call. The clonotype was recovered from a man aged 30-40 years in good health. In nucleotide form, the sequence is TGCAGCGCTGACTGGAGGAACACCGGGGAGCTGTTTTTT. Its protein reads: CSADWRNTGELFF.